This TCR beta chain stems from a study of shared clonotypes between healthy human individuals. Overall study results and limits: Clonotypes not shared had lower generation probabilities than those common to all four donors.

A remark on this clone: Its antigen is unidentified.

The authors ran the assay at deep level. TCRdb keeps only in-frame clones here, not all; method: immunoSEQ multiplex PCR. The sample shows about 2.4 million clones, 85% to 95% of them seen only once. The J segment lost 2 bases and the V segment lost 2 bases, leaving 9 bases of the junction unmatched. CDR1 is MDHEN, CDR2 SYDVKM, per germline. The length of the CDR3 is 16 residues. The material sequenced was naive CD4+ T cells sorted from blood. Documented subset: CD45RA+ positively selected. The gene calls are TRBV28 and TRBJ2-7; 7 bases agree with TRBD1. This sequence originates from a young man in good health. The CDR3, as DNA: TGTGCCAGCAGTTTAGGATCAGGGGGTCGGACCTACGAGCAGTACTTC. This codes for CASSLGSGGRTYEQYF. Variable domain in full (rest from reference TRBV28 and TRBJ2-7): DVKVTQSSRYLVKRTGEKVFLECVQDMDHENMFWYRQDPGLGLRLIYFSYDVKMKEKGDIPEGYSVSREKKERFSLILESASTNQTSMYLCASSLGSGGRTYEQYFGPGTRLTVT.